One and the same sample provided the 24 T cell receptor beta chains below, sequenced in a study of molecular identifiers for immune sequencing clone quantification. TCRdb passed the PCR reads through MiXCR, listing each CDR3 protein once. The table has fewer than 350,000 distinct CDR3 sequences, 20% to 25% seen once; the top ten hold under 0.95%. The sequenced material came from naive CD8+ T cells from blood, with Jurkat cell RNA spiked in. Noted subset: FACS-sorted CD8+CD4-CCR7+CD45RA+ naive T cells. Receptors were obtained from a human donor in good health. Some libraries in this study had Jurkat cell RNA spiked in.

For this clonotype: A clone one base away is much larger, so this may be a read error. The V gene is TRBV24-1, the J gene TRBJ1-1; D not certain. CDR1 is KGHDR and CDR2 is SFDVKD in the germline V gene. The CDR3 contains 13 residues. This CDR3 is CATSAPRNTEALF. The CDR3, as DNA: TGTGCCACCAGTGCCCCTCGGAACACTGAAGCTCTCTTT.

This clonotype was counted at least ten times. The gene calls are TRBV7-9 and TRBJ2-3, with 11 positions matching TRBD1. V lost 5 bases and J lost 4; bases outside the gene matches: 2. The CDR3 spans 14 residues. Germline CDR1 is SEHNR and CDR2 is FQNEAQ (reference sequence). This CDR3 reads CASSQGQGADTQYF. DNA of the CDR3: TGTGCCAGCAGCCAGGGACAGGGGGCAGATACGCAGTATTTT.

Comment on this clonotype: With a much larger clone just one base away, this may be a read error. The gene calls are TRBV4-3 and TRBJ2-7; 11 nucleotides agree with TRBD2. The CDR3 consists of 16 residues. Germline V CDR1 and CDR2: LGHNA, YSLEER. V lost 0 bases and J lost 5; bases outside the gene matches: 6. CDR3 sequence reads: CASSQDSASGGHEQYF. The CDR3, as DNA: TGCGCCAGCAGCCAAGATTCGGCTAGCGGGGGGCACGAGCAGTACTTC.

This clonotype was seen ten or more times. V is TRBV7-2 and J is TRBJ2-3, with TRBD2 matching 9 bases. The CDR3 extends over 16 amino acids. The ends lost 5 bases at V and 3 bases at J; junction bases unmatched: 9. CDR1 is SGHTA and CDR2 is FQGNSA in the germline V gene. CDR3 protein: CASSKGTSRGTDTQYF. The CDR3 nucleotides are TGTGCCAGCAGCAAAGGGACTAGCAGGGGGACAGATACGCAGTATTTT.

This clonotype was found many times. J is TRBJ2-3 and V is TRBV7-9, with 9 bases that match TRBD1. Germline lookup yields CDR1 SEHNR and CDR2 FQNEAQ (reference sequence). The CDR3 consists of 15 residues. The V segment lost 5 bases and the J segment 4 bases; nucleotides outside the gene matches: 7. The CDR3 is CASSDRDRVADTQYF. Written as DNA, the CDR3 is TGTGCCAGCAGCGACCGGGACAGGGTTGCAGATACGCAGTATTTT.

The table lists this clonotype with many counts. V gene TRBV7-9 combines with J gene TRBJ2-4, with D uncertain. CDR1 is SEHNR, CDR2 FQNEAQ, per germline (reference sequence). V was clipped by 5 bases and J by 1 base, with 18 bases between them. This CDR3 has 17 amino acids. The CDR3 DNA sequence: TGTGCCAGCAGCCCAAGCACATCCCGCGTTGCCAAAAACATTCAGTACTTC. As protein: CASSPSTSRVAKNIQYF.

This clonotype was seen at least ten times. J is TRBJ1-4 and V is TRBV6-5; no definite D call. CDR3 length: 16 amino acids. CDR1 and CDR2 (germline): MNHEY, SVGAGI. The V and J ends lost 0 bases and 2 bases respectively, with 10 bases between them. The CDR3 reads CASSYSALQTNEKLFF. The CDR3 DNA sequence: TGTGCCAGCAGTTACTCGGCATTACAGACTAATGAAAAACTGTTTTTT.

This clonotype occurred many times. The chain employs TRBV7-6 and TRBJ2-3, with no clear D. Germline V CDR1 and CDR2: SGHVS, FNYEAQ. V was pared by 2 bases and J by 4 bases, with 10 bases between. CDR3 size: 14 residues. The CDR3 DNA follows: TGTGCCAGCAGCTTACCTGAGAGCGCAGATACGCAGTATTTT. Translating it yields CASSLPESADTQYF.

This sequence joins TRBV2 and TRBJ2-3; D tentatively fits TRBD1 or TRBD2 (7 bases each). The CDR3 sequence is 17 residues long. The V gene's germline CDR1 is SNHLY and CDR2 FYNNEI. The V and J ends lost 6 bases and 2 bases respectively, with 21 bases between them. CDR3 coding DNA: TGTGCCAGCAGCGACGCCGGGGAGGGGGCGGACACAGATACGCAGTATTTT. This gives the protein CASSDAGEGADTDTQYF.

This clonotype was detected ten times or more. V and J are TRBV5-4 and TRBJ2-7; tentatively, D is TRBD2 (6 bases). This CDR3 spans 11 amino acids. V was clipped by 10 bases and J by 6 bases, with 14 bases between them. Germline loops: CDR1 SGHNT, CDR2 YYREEE (reference sequence). CDR3 DNA: TGTGCCGGGAAGGAGGGCGCCGAGCAGTACTTC. This codes for CAGKEGAEQYF.

This clonotype was picked up many times. The V gene is TRBV5-8, the J gene TRBJ2-7, with D possibly TRBD1 on 5 matching bases. This CDR3 has 14 residues. V shed 4 bases and J shed 5 bases, with 16 bases lying between them. Looked up from germline, CDR1 is SGHTS and CDR2 is YDEGEE. The CDR3 protein is CASSTDSPTDEQYF. CDR3 bases: TGTGCCAGCAGCACCGACAGTCCTACGGACGAGCAGTACTTC.

This clonotype has a handful of counts. This rearrangement joins TRBV27 to TRBJ2-7; 13 bases are shared with TRBD2. The CDR3 is 13 residues long. The ends lost 8 bases at V and 5 bases at J; junction bases unmatched: 3. In germline, CDR1 is MNHEY, CDR2 SMNVEV (reference sequence). CDR3 in amino acids: CASQGLAGNEQYF. The DNA of the CDR3 is TGTGCCAGCCAGGGACTAGCGGGAAACGAGCAGTACTTC.

This clonotype was seen many times. The chain carries TRBV4-1 and TRBJ2-3; the match to TRBD2 covers 10 bases. The V and J ends lost 0 bases and 5 bases, in that order; junction bases with no gene match: 14. Germline CDR1 is MGHRA and CDR2 is YSYEKL. The CDR3 is made up of 19 amino acids. CDR3 nucleotide sequence: TGCGCCAGCAGCCAAGATGGGATCTTAACTAGCGGGGCTCTAGATACGCAGTATTTT. Amino acid sequence: CASSQDGILTSGALDTQYF.

In its sample, this clonotype was seen many times. This sequence joins TRBV9 and TRBJ2-2; perhaps TRBD2 as D (7 bases). The CDR3 is made up of 17 amino acids. Germline V lookup: CDR1 SGDLS, CDR2 YYNGEE. V lost 3 bases and J lost 3, with 18 bases in between. CDR3 amino acids: CASSDPGGPKYTGELFF. The CDR3 nucleotides read TGTGCCAGCAGCGACCCCGGGGGGCCTAAATACACCGGGGAGCTGTTTTTT.

This clonotype was recorded at least ten times. The chain couples TRBV20-1 to TRBJ2-1, with 16 bases matching TRBD2. Germline CDR1 is DFQATT and CDR2 is SNEGSKA (reference sequence). The J segment lost 15 bases and the V segment lost 3 bases, leaving 5 bases of the junction unmatched. The CDR3 covers 13 residues. The CDR3 loop reads CSARGTSGGAGFF. In nucleotides, the CDR3 is TGCAGTGCTAGGGGGACTAGCGGGGGGGCAGGGTTCTTC.

This clonotype has a count of ten or more. The chain uses TRBV27 and TRBJ1-1; TRBD1 matches 11 bases. After removal of 5 bases from V and 5 bases from J, the junction contained 16 bases not matched to a gene. The CDR3 is 18 amino acids. Germline V gene sequence: CDR1 MNHEY, CDR2 SMNVEV (reference sequence). For the CDR3, the DNA is TGTGCCAGCAGTCTTCTACCCGGACAGGGGGCAATGGTAACTGAAGCTTTCTTT. This translates into CASSLLPGQGAMVTEAFF.

Regarding this clonotype: A single base separates this from a much larger clone, so it may be a read error. This sequence joins TRBV5-6 and TRBJ2-7, with D unresolved. The germline gives CDR1 SGHDT, CDR2 YYEEEE. V was pared by 0 bases and J by 6 bases, with 10 bases between. CDR3 length: 13 residues. The CDR3 protein is CASSLAAPLEQYF. In DNA form, the CDR3 reads TGTGCCAGCAGCTTGGCGGCACCCCTCGAGCAGTACTTC.

This clonotype was counted a few times. The rearrangement joins TRBV27 to TRBJ2-3, with D uncertain. V lost 4 bases and J lost 2, with 10 bases in between. Germline V gene data show CDR1 as MNHEY and CDR2 as SMNVEV (reference sequence). The CDR3 has 14 amino acids. The CDR3 loop is CASSSRPFTDTQYF. In nucleotides, the CDR3 is TGTGCCAGCAGTTCAAGGCCCTTCACAGATACGCAGTATTTT.

In the case of this clonotype: This could be a read error, since a much larger clone is one nucleotide away. The genes are TRBV2 and TRBJ2-5; D is tentatively TRBD1 or TRBD2 (5 bases each). The CDR3 runs 13 residues. The germline CDR1 and CDR2 sequences are SNHLY and FYNNEI. Trimming removed 7 bases from V and 7 bases from J, with 16 bases in between. CDR3 amino acids: CASNEGQSWTQYF. CDR3 coding DNA: TGTGCCAGCAACGAGGGGCAGTCCTGGACCCAGTACTTC.

The CDR3 DNA sequence: TGTGCCAGCTCATACGGGCTTCGACGGACATACGATAGCAATCAGCCCCAGCATTTT. Protein product: CASSYGLRRTYDSNQPQHF. This chain links TRBV6-2 or TRBV6-3 with TRBJ1-5; a possible D gene is TRBD1 (5 bases). The CDR3 runs to 19 residues. Germline lookup yields CDR1 MNHEY and CDR2 SVGEGT. V gave up 8 bases and J gave up 0 bases, with 26 bases separating them.

As concerns this clonotype: This may be a read error: a much more frequent sequence differs by one nucleotide. The chain joins TRBV7-9 to TRBJ1-1; no clear D gene. CDR3 length: 15 amino acids. Germline CDR1 SEHNR, CDR2 FQNEAQ (reference sequence). V shed 5 bases and J shed 8 bases, with 21 bases lying between them. CDR3 coding DNA: TGTGCCAGCAGCGGCCTAATCCAACCGAACAGCGAAGCTTTCTTT. Protein product: CASSGLIQPNSEAFF.

This clonotype was seen only a few times. The V gene is TRBV19, the J gene TRBJ2-1; maybe TRBD1 (5 bases). V lost 0 bases to trimming and J lost 10 bases, with 16 bases between them. The V gene's germline CDR1 is LNHDA and CDR2 SQIVND (reference sequence). CDR3 length equals 15 residues. The CDR3 protein is CASSIDYWITGEQFF. Here the CDR3 DNA reads TGTGCCAGTAGTATAGATTACTGGATTACAGGAGAGCAGTTCTTC.

To note about this clonotype: Germline is not matched at one junction end, which may reflect a read error. The rearrangement uses TRBV5-1 and TRBJ1-1; no clear D. The CDR3 extends over 12 amino acids. Per germline, CDR1 SGHRS and CDR2 YFSETQ. The CDR3 region is CASSLGNTEASF. The CDR3 bases are TGCGCCAGCAGCTTGGGGAACACTGAAGCTTCCTTT.

This clonotype has at least ten counts. The chain links TRBV7-2 to TRBJ2-1; 11 positions agree with TRBD2. Trimming cost V 0 bases and J 9 bases; bases outside gene matches: 19. The CDR3 consists of 20 residues. Germline V CDR1 and CDR2: SGHTA, FQGNSA. The CDR3 nucleotides read TGTGCCAGCAGCTTAGCATGGGCAAAAACTAGCGGGGGAGTCCGCGGTGAGCAGTTCTTC. Translation: CASSLAWAKTSGGVRGEQFF.